Below, 18 T cell receptor beta chains from the same sample are listed, as sequenced in a study of graft-versus-host responses after intestinal transplantation. The repertoire was sequenced with immunoSEQ multiplex PCR; TCRdb's copy has only in-frame clones and lacks some. Of under 150,000 clones in the sample, 90% were seen once. Their specific antigens are unknown. The specimen was unstimulated CD4+ T cells sorted from spleen or lymph node cells, collected before intestinal transplant. Receptor source: a human donor who received an intestinal transplant.

V and J are TRBV25-1 and TRBJ1-2, with D perhaps matching TRBD1 (5 bases). Deletions cut 6 bases from V and 8 bases from J, with 22 bases between. CDR3 size: 15 residues. CDR1 is MGHDK and CDR2 is SYGVNS in the germline V gene. CDR3 protein: CASRGTGLLSDGYTF. The CDR3 DNA reads TGTGCCAGCAGGGGGACGGGACTACTATCGGACGGCTACACCTTC.

The chain links TRBV2 to TRBJ2-7; 13 nucleotides agree with TRBD2. The CDR3 totals 14 residues. The V gene's germline CDR1 is SNHLY and CDR2 FYNNEI. Trimming at V came to 10 bases and at J to 2 bases, leaving 5 bases not matched to a gene. The CDR3 nucleotides read TGTGCCATGGAGACTAGCGGGAGGCCCTACGAGCAGTACTTC. The encoded protein is CAMETSGRPYEQYF. Using reference TRBV2 and TRBJ2-7 for the parts outside the CDR3, the full variable domain is EPEVTQTPSHQVTQMGQEVILRCVPISNHLYFYWYRQILGQKVEFLVSFYNNEISEKSEIFDDQFSVERPDGSNFTLKIRSTKLEDSAMYFCAMETSGRPYEQYFGPGTRLTVT.

The sample holds one count of this clone. The CDR3 DNA follows: TGTGCCAGCAGCTTATCGGCAGGGCGAGGAAACACCATATATTTT. This codes for CASSLSAGRGNTIYF. This sequence joins TRBV7-9 and TRBJ1-3; a possible D gene is TRBD1 (5 bases). The CDR3 length is 15 residues. Trimming removed 2 bases from V and 4 bases from J, with 12 bases in between. Germline V gives CDR1 SEHNR, CDR2 FQNEAQ (reference sequence).

This rearrangement joins TRBV25-1 to TRBJ1-5; 9 bases line up with TRBD1. Per the germline V gene, CDR1 is MGHDK and CDR2 is SYGVNS. The trim removed 8 bases at V and 5 bases at J, leaving 7 bases unmatched. CDR3 length: 14 amino acids. CDR3 bases: TGTGCCAGCTCAGGGACAGGGCGGGATCAGCCCCAGCATTTT. It is translated as CASSGTGRDQPQHF.

The genes are TRBV5-1 and TRBJ2-3; a possible D gene is TRBD2 (5 bases). The CDR3 extends over 21 amino acids. Germline loops: CDR1 SGHRS, CDR2 YFSETQ. Trimming pared 0 bases from V and 2 bases from J, leaving 28 bases between. In nucleotides, the CDR3 is TGCGCCAGCAGCTTGGTTTTGCCTAGCCCACTGGCAAGGACCTTCACAGATACGCAGTATTTT. It encodes CASSLVLPSPLARTFTDTQYF.

The V gene is TRBV2, the J gene TRBJ2-7, with D tentatively TRBD1 (6 bases). Germline CDR1 and CDR2: SNHLY and FYNNEI. The CDR3 extends over 15 amino acids. With 6 bases removed from V and 0 bases from J, the gap between germline ends came to 15 bases. CDR3: CASSPRQATSYEQYF. The CDR3 DNA is TGTGCCAGCAGCCCAAGACAGGCAACCTCCTACGAGCAGTACTTC.

Only a few counts were recorded for this clone. The chain uses TRBV30 and TRBJ1-1; tentatively, D is TRBD1 (6 bases). Germline V gives CDR1 GTSNPN, CDR2 SVGIG (reference sequence). The CDR3 consists of 13 residues. V dropped 5 bases and J dropped 3 bases, with 13 bases sitting between them. The CDR3: CAWDRPEDTEAFF. The CDR3, as DNA: TGTGCCTGGGACAGGCCAGAGGACACTGAAGCTTTCTTT.

The chain joins TRBV18 to TRBJ2-7, with TRBD1 matching over 9 bases. V lost 3 bases, J lost 0 bases, and 9 bases stayed unmatched. Looked up from germline, CDR1 is KGHSH and CDR2 is LQKENI. CDR3 length: 17 amino acids. CDR3: CASSPGQGGGTSYEQYF. Here the CDR3 DNA reads TGTGCCAGCTCACCGGGACAGGGAGGGGGGACCTCCTACGAGCAGTACTTC.

The chain carries TRBV18 and TRBJ2-5; D gene unclear. Germline V gives CDR1 KGHSH, CDR2 LQKENI. Trimming stripped 3 bases from V and 0 bases from J, with 5 bases between. CDR3 length: 13 residues. CDR3 loop: CASSPGYQETQYF. The CDR3 coding sequence is TGTGCCAGCTCACCCGGGTACCAAGAGACCCAGTACTTC.

The V and J genes are TRBV18 and TRBJ1-2, with 10 bases fitting TRBD1. The germline V gene has CDR1 KGHSH and CDR2 LQKENI. After removal of 5 bases from V and 6 bases from J, the junction contained 6 bases not matched to a gene. The CDR3 is 14 residues long. The CDR3 is CASSALDRGDGYTF. For the CDR3, the DNA is TGTGCCAGCTCAGCCTTGGACAGGGGGGATGGCTACACCTTC.

This chain uses TRBV11-2 with TRBJ2-7, with 12 positions matching TRBD2. The CDR3 spans 15 residues. V trimming: 4 bases; J trimming: 6 bases; junction bases outside the gene matches: 7. Germline values: CDR1 SGHAT, CDR2 FQNNGV. CDR3 sequence reads: CASSSRLAGVGEQYF. The CDR3 nucleotides are TGTGCCAGCAGCTCCCGACTAGCGGGGGTAGGCGAGCAGTACTTC.

The chain recombines TRBV29-1 with TRBJ2-3; TRBD1 is a possible D gene (6 bases). The germline CDR1 and CDR2 sequences are SQVTM and ANQGSEA. V lost 4 bases to trimming and J lost 6 bases, with 17 bases between them. The CDR3 is 14 amino acids. CDR3: CSVGTARKSDTQYF. The CDR3 bases are TGCAGCGTTGGGACAGCTCGAAAATCGGATACGCAGTATTTT.

This clone was recorded only once. V and J are TRBV11-2 and TRBJ1-1; 12 bases agree with TRBD1. Unmatched junction bases numbered 7, after V lost 4 bases and J lost 1 base. Germline CDR1 and CDR2: SGHAT and FQNNGV. This CDR3 region has 17 residues. The chain's CDR3 is CASSSAGTGGSNTEAFF. CDR3 sequence (DNA): TGTGCCAGCAGCTCGGCCGGGACAGGGGGCTCGAACACTGAAGCTTTCTTT.

The V gene is TRBV7-2, the J gene TRBJ1-1; D is perhaps TRBD1 (5 bases). Per the germline V gene, CDR1 is SGHTA and CDR2 is FQGNSA. With 1 base removed from V and 8 bases from J, the gap between germline ends came to 8 bases. This CDR3 contains 12 residues. The CDR3 reads CASSLDWTEAFF. In DNA, the CDR3 is TGTGCCAGCAGCTTAGACTGGACAGAAGCTTTCTTT. The full variable domain, completed using reference TRBV7-2 and TRBJ1-1, is GAGVSQSPSNKVTEKGKDVELRCDPISGHTALYWYRQSLGQGLEFLIYFQGNSAPDKSGLPSDRFSAERTGGSVSTLTIQRTQQEDSAVYLCASSLDWTEAFFGQGTRLTVV.

This clone was counted only a few times. The V and J genes are TRBV4-1 and TRBJ2-7; 7 positions match TRBD1. Trimming took 4 bases from V and 2 from J; bases not matched to a gene: 5. CDR3 size: 14 residues. Germline V gene data show CDR1 as MGHRA and CDR2 as YSYEKL. CDR3 sequence: CASSPVGTAYEQYF. Written as DNA, the CDR3 is TGCGCCAGCAGCCCGGTAGGGACAGCCTACGAGCAGTACTTC.

This clone was seen only once. The rearrangement uses TRBV9 and TRBJ1-6; D is perhaps TRBD1 (6 bases). Trimming took off 4 bases at V and 0 bases at J, with 11 bases between the two ends. CDR3 length: 16 amino acids. CDR1 is SGDLS, CDR2 YYNGEE, per germline. CDR3: CASSSGHSSYNSPLHF. The CDR3 nucleotides read TGTGCCAGCAGCTCGGGACATTCCTCCTATAATTCACCCCTCCACTTT.

This clone was recorded only once. The chain carries TRBV5-6 and TRBJ2-1; D perhaps matches TRBD1 (6 bases). V lost 1 base, J lost 8 bases, and 13 bases lay in between. In germline, CDR1 is SGHDT, CDR2 YYEEEE. The CDR3 runs to 14 residues. In DNA form, the CDR3 reads TGTGCCAGCAGCTTGTTTCTCCAGGGGTATGAGCAGTTCTTC. It specifies CASSLFLQGYEQFF.

V usage is TRBV27 and J usage is TRBJ2-7, with D possibly being TRBD2 (5 bases). CDR1 MNHEY and CDR2 SMNVEV come from the germline V gene (reference sequence). Between the trimmed V and J ends, which lost 3 bases and 0 bases, there was a span of 6 bases. The CDR3 has 13 amino acids. CDR3 protein: CASSFRGSYEQYF. The CDR3 DNA sequence: TGTGCCAGCAGTTTCCGGGGCTCCTACGAGCAGTACTTC.